Presented here are 19 T cell receptor beta chains from one specimen sequenced in a study of CD8 T cells in ankylosing spondylitis. Notes on the study in general: A motif of roughly eight highly homologous TCR beta variants was seen as apparently characteristic of ankylosing spondylitis blood.

Their antigens remain unidentified. TCRdb reprocessed the 5' RACE reads via MiXCR and lists one record per CDR3 protein. The top ten clones hold 1% of a sample with approximately 440,000 distinct CDR3 sequences, over 15% of them seen once. Sequencing was performed on blood, either unsorted or a sorted T cell fraction (not recorded which). These receptors originate from a male donor with ankylosing spondylitis.

The DNA for the CDR3 is TGTGCCACCAGCAGAGATCAGGGGCCGTACGGGGAGCTGTTTTTT. This translates into CATSRDQGPYGELFF. The rearrangement links TRBV15 to TRBJ2-2; TRBD1 is a possible D gene (6 bases). The CDR3 consists of 15 residues. Looked up from germline, CDR1 is LNHNV and CDR2 is YYDKDF (reference sequence). The V gene lost 0 bases and the J gene lost 7 bases, with 12 bases spanning the gap.

This chain joins TRBV7-9 and TRBJ2-7, with a tentative D call TRBD1 (6 bases). This CDR3 spans 15 amino acids. CDR1 and CDR2 from the germline V gene are SEHNR and FQNEAQ (reference sequence). V lost 4 bases, J lost 3 bases, and 16 bases lay in between. CDR3: CASSSLRTASYEQYF. The CDR3 bases are TGTGCCAGCAGCTCCTTACGGACAGCGAGCTACGAGCAGTACTTC.

The sample holds a few counts of this clonotype. The CDR3, as DNA: TGCGCCAGCAGCTTGGCTATCAACACAGATACGCAGTATTTT. Its protein product is CASSLAINTDTQYF. The chain has TRBV5-1 and TRBJ2-3; D is unresolved. This CDR3 region has 14 residues. Germline V gene sequence: CDR1 SGHRS, CDR2 YFSETQ. Trimming left V 0 bases short and J 2 bases short, with 7 bases between. Filled out from reference TRBV5-1 and TRBJ2-3, the complete variable domain reads KAGVTQTPRYLIKTRGQQVTLSCSPISGHRSVSWYQQTPGQGLQFLFEYFSETQRNKGNFPGRFSGRQFSNSRSEMNVSTLELGDSALYLCASSLAINTDTQYFGPGTRLTVL.

In its sample, this clonotype was seen a few times. This chain uses TRBV20-1 with TRBJ2-7; D is ambiguous. V dropped 0 bases and J dropped 9 bases, with 18 bases sitting between them. This CDR3 spans 14 amino acids. CDR1 DFQATT and CDR2 SNEGSKA come from the germline V gene (reference sequence). In nucleotides, the CDR3 is TGCAGTGCTAGAGATGAACTTAATTTTTCCGGGCAGTACTTC. Residues: CSARDELNFSGQYF.

This rearrangement joins TRBV29-1 to TRBJ1-2; D possibly corresponds to TRBD1 (5 bases). V was cut by 7 bases and J by 4 bases, with 10 bases left in between. Germline lookup yields CDR1 SQVTM and CDR2 ANQGSEA. The CDR3 covers 11 residues. For the CDR3, the DNA is TGCAGCGCTCACCAGGGCTATGGCTACACCTTC. Its protein product is CSAHQGYGYTF.

The chain employs TRBV20-1 and TRBJ2-3; TRBD1 matches at 9 bases. Germline lookup yields CDR1 DFQATT and CDR2 SNEGSKA (reference sequence). This CDR3 region has 16 residues. The V and J ends lost 3 bases and 0 bases, in that order; junction bases with no gene match: 7. CDR3 sequence (DNA): TGCAGTGCTAGTTCTCGGGGACAGGGAAGCACAGATACGCAGTATTTT. This translates into CSASSRGQGSTDTQYF.

This chain joins TRBV12-3 or TRBV12-4 and TRBJ2-2; the match to TRBD2 covers 7 bases. After removal of 0 bases from V and 1 base from J, the junction contained 11 bases not matched to a gene. The CDR3 runs 19 residues. The CDR3 loop is CASSLALGSGEGNTGELFF. In DNA form, the CDR3 reads TGTGCCAGCAGTTTAGCGCTTGGGAGCGGGGAGGGGAACACCGGGGAGCTGTTTTTT.

This clonotype was seen a handful of times. The chain combines TRBV7-2 with TRBJ1-2; D gene unclear. Trimming cost V 0 bases and J 2 bases, with 10 bases left between them. The CDR3 is 15 residues long. Germline CDR1 and CDR2: SGHTA and FQGNSA. In DNA, the CDR3 is TGTGCCAGCAGCTTAGCGTTAGGCAGCAACTATGGCTACACCTTC. Translation: CASSLALGSNYGYTF.

The chain links TRBV11-2 to TRBJ1-3; D is unclear. Germline-derived CDR1 and CDR2 are SGHAT and FQNNGV. V was trimmed by 5 bases and J by 0 bases, leaving 8 bases between them. CDR3 length: 14 residues. The DNA of the CDR3 is TGTGCCAGCAGCCCCCACCTCTCTGGAAACACCATATATTTT. This translates into CASSPHLSGNTIYF.

This clonotype has at least ten counts. The CDR3 loop reads CASTLTGGTGELFF. CDR3 nucleotides: TGTGCCAGCACCCTCACAGGGGGCACCGGGGAGCTGTTTTTT. This chain connects TRBV12-3 or TRBV12-4 to TRBJ2-2; 8 bases match TRBD1. J was trimmed by 4 bases and V by 7 bases; bases with no gene match: 5. CDR3 length: 14 amino acids.

This clonotype was seen a few times. This chain links TRBV6-2 or TRBV6-3 with TRBJ1-5; D possibly corresponds to TRBD1 (5 bases). Germline CDR1 reads MNHEY; CDR2 reads SVGEGT. CDR3 length equals 13 residues. CDR3 nucleotides: TGTGCGACGGGGCGGGAGCCGGGTCAGCCCCAGCATTTT. Translated: CATGREPGQPQHF.

The rearrangement joins TRBV20-1 to TRBJ1-2; no clear D gene. V lost 5 bases to trimming and J lost 4 bases, with 14 bases between them. Germline values: CDR1 DFQATT, CDR2 SNEGSKA (reference sequence). The CDR3 is made up of 13 amino acids. The CDR3 nucleotides read TGCAGTGCTTCTCTCGGTCCGGGCTATGGCTACACCTTC. It is translated as CSASLGPGYGYTF.

This clonotype appeared a few times. The chain joins TRBV7-7 to TRBJ2-1; D may be TRBD1 (5 bases). The germline CDR1 and CDR2 sequences are SSHAT and FNYEAQ (reference sequence). The CDR3 has 13 amino acids. V was trimmed by 2 bases and J by 5 bases, leaving 7 bases between them. The CDR3 DNA sequence: TGTGCCAGCAGCTTATTGGGGCACAATGAGCAGTTCTTC. Translation gives CASSLLGHNEQFF.

This clonotype occurred a few times. The chain links TRBV10-3 to TRBJ2-3, with 7 bases matching TRBD2. CDR1 is ENHRY and CDR2 is SYGVKD in the germline V gene. With 2 bases clipped from V and 2 bases from J, the junction kept 4 bases outside the gene matches. This CDR3 is 15 amino acids long. The CDR3 DNA sequence: TGTGCCATCAGTGAGGGACTAGGTCTCACAGATACGCAGTATTTT. Amino acids: CAISEGLGLTDTQYF.

This clonotype was counted between two and nine times. This chain links TRBV20-1 with TRBJ1-1, with D unclear. V lost 2 bases and J 1 base, leaving 2 bases between the germline ends. Germline V lookup: CDR1 DFQATT, CDR2 SNEGSKA (reference sequence). The CDR3 has 11 residues. CDR3 nucleotides: TGCAGTGCTAGATGGAACACTGAAGCTTTCTTT. This sequence encodes CSARWNTEAFF.

This clonotype was seen more than once but under ten times. The gene calls are TRBV2 and TRBJ1-2; D may be TRBD1 (5 bases). The CDR3 contains 14 residues. The V gene's germline CDR1 is SNHLY and CDR2 FYNNEI. Trimming pared 3 bases from V and 12 bases from J, leaving 20 bases between. The CDR3 DNA is TGTGCCAGCAGTGATTCGGAGAGGGACCTCAGCAACACCTTC. Protein product: CASSDSERDLSNTF.

The chain has TRBV29-1 and TRBJ1-4, with a weak D call TRBD1 (6 bases). The length of the CDR3 is 12 residues. Trimming took off 7 bases at V and 6 bases at J, with 12 bases between the two ends. CDR1 SQVTM and CDR2 ANQGSEA come from the germline V gene. The CDR3 loop is CSAWAGDEKLFF. CDR3 nucleotides: TGCAGCGCCTGGGCAGGGGATGAAAAACTGTTTTTT.

The J gene is TRBJ1-3, the V gene TRBV5-1, with a tentative D call TRBD1 (5 bases). V was cut by 2 bases and J by 1 base, with 10 bases left in between. Germline CDR1 reads SGHRS; CDR2 reads YFSETQ. This CDR3 is built from 15 residues. The CDR3, as DNA: TGCGCCAGCAGCTTCGTTTCAGGGTCTGGAAACACCATATATTTT. It translates to CASSFVSGSGNTIYF.

The V and J genes are TRBV19 and TRBJ1-1, with D tentatively TRBD1 (6 bases). Germline CDR1 is LNHDA and CDR2 is SQIVND (reference sequence). Trimming stripped 4 bases from V and 4 bases from J, with 13 bases between. The CDR3 is 14 amino acids. CDR3 loop: CASSRIQGRTEAFF. CDR3 DNA: TGTGCCAGTAGTAGGATCCAGGGGCGCACTGAAGCTTTCTTT. The whole variable domain, remainder taken from reference TRBV19 and TRBJ1-1, is DGGITQSPKYLFRKEGQNVTLSCEQNLNHDAMYWYRQDPGQGLRLIYYSQIVNDFQKGDIAEGYSVSREKKESFPLTVTSAQKNPTAFYLCASSRIQGRTEAFFGQGTRLTVV.